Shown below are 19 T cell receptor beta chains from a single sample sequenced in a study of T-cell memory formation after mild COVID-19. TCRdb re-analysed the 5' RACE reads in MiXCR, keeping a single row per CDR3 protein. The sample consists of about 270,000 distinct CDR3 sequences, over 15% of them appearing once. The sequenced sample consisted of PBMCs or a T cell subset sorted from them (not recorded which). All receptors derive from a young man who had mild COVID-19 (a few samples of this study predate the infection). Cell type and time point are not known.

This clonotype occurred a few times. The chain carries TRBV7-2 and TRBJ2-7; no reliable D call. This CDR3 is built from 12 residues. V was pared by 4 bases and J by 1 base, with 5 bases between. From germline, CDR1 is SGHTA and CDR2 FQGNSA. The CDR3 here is CASSSPSYEQYF. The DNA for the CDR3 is TGTGCCAGCAGCTCCCCATCCTACGAGCAGTACTTC.

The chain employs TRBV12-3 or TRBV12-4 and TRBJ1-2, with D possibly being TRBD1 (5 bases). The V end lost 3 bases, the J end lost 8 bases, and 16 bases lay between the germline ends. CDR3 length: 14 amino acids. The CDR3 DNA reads TGTGCCAGCAGTTTCTACAGGACAAGTGGCGGCTACACCTTC. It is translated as CASSFYRTSGGYTF.

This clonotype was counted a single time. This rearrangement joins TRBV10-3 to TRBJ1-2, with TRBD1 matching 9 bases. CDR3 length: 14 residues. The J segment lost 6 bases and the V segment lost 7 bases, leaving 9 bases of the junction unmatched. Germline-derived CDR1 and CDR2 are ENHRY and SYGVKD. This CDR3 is CAITDGGQGHGYTF. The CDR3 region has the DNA TGTGCCATCACCGACGGGGGACAGGGCCATGGCTACACCTTC.

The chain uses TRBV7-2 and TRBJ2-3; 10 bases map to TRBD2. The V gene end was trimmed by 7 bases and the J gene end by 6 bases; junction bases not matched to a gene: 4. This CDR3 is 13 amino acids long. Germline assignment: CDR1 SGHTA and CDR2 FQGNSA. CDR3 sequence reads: CASTSLAGDTQYF. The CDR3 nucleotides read TGTGCCAGCACCTCACTAGCGGGGGATACGCAGTATTTT.

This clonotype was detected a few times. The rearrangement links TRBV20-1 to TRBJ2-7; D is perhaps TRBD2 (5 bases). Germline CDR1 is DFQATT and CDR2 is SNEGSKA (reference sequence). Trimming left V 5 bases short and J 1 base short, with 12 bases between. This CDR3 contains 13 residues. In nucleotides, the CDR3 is TGCAGTGCTTCCCGCGGACTTTCCTACGAGCAGTACGTC. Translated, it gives CSASRGLSYEQYV.

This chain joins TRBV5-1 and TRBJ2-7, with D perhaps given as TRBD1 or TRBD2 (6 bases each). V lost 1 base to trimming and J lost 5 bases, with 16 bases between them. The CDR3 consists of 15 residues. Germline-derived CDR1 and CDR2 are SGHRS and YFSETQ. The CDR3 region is CASSLLPGAIDEQYF. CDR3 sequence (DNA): TGCGCCAGCAGCTTGTTGCCGGGGGCAATAGACGAGCAGTACTTC.

This CDR3 is CASSQDGAGRQPQHF. In DNA form, the CDR3 reads TGCGCCAGCAGCCAAGATGGGGCAGGGAGGCAGCCCCAGCATTTT. V usage is TRBV4-1 and J usage is TRBJ1-5, with D perhaps TRBD1 (5 bases). V was cut by 0 bases and J by 7 bases, with 13 bases left in between. Germline V gives CDR1 MGHRA, CDR2 YSYEKL. The CDR3 consists of 15 residues.

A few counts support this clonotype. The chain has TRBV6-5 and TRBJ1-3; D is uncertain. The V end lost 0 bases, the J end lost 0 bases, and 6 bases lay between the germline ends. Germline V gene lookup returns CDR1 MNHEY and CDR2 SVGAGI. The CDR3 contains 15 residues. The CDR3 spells CASSYSGGSGNTIYF. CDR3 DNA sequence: TGTGCCAGCAGTTACTCGGGTGGCTCTGGAAACACCATATATTTT.

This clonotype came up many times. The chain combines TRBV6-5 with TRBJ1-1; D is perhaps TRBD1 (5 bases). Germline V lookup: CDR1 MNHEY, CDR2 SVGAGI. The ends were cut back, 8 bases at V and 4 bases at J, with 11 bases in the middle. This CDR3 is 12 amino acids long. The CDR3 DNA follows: TGTGCCAGCCTCCGTAGGGGCACTGAAGCTTTCTTT. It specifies CASLRRGTEAFF.

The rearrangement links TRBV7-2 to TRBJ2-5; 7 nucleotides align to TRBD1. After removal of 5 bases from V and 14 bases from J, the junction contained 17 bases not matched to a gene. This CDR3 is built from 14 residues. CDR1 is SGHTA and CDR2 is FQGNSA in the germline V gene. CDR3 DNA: TGTGCCAGCAGCACTGGAGTCGACAGGGTGAGGATCTACTTC. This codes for CASSTGVDRVRIYF. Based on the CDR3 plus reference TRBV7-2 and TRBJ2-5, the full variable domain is GAGVSQSPSNKVTEKGKDVELRCDPISGHTALYWYRQSLGQGLEFLIYFQGNSAPDKSGLPSDRFSAERTGGSVSTLTIQRTQQEDSAVYLCASSTGVDRVRIYFGPGTRLLVL.

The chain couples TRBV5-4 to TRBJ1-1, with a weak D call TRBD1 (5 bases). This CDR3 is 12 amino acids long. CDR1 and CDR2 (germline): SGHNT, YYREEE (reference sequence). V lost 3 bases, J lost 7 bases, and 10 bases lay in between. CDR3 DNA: TGTGCCAGCAGCTGGGGACCGAATGAAGCTTTCTTT. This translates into CASSWGPNEAFF. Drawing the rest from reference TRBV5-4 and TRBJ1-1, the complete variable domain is ETGVTQSPTHLIKTRGQQVTLRCSSQSGHNTVSWYQQALGQGPQFIFQYYREEENGRGNFPPRFSGLQFPNYSSELNVNALELDDSALYLCASSWGPNEAFFGQGTRLTVV.

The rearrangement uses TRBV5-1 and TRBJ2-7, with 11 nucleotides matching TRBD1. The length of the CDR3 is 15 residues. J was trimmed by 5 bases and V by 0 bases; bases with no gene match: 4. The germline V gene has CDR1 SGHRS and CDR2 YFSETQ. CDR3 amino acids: CASSLEGQGADEQYV. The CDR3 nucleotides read TGCGCCAGCAGCTTGGAAGGACAGGGGGCGGACGAGCAGTACGTC.

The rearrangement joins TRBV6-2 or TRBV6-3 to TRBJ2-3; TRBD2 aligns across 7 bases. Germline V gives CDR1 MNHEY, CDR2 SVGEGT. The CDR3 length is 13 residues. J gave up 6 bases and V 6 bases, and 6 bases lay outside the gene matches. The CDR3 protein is CASSRFGGDTQYF. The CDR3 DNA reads TGTGCCAGCAGCCGATTCGGGGGGGATACGCAGTATTTT.

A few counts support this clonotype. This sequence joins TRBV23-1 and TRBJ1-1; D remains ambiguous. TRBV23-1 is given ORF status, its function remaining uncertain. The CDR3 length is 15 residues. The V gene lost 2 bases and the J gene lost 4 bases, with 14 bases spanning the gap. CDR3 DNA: TGCGCCAGCAGTCAAGACGCAGGTGGAGGCACTGAAGCTTTCTTT. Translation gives CASSQDAGGGTEAFF.

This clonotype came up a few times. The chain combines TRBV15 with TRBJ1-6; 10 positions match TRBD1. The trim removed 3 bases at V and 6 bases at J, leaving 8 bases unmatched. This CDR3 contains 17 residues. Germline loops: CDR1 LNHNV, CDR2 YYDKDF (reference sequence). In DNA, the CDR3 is TGTGCCACCAGCAGGAAGATTGGGACAGGGGTTAATTCACCCCTCCACTTT. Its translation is CATSRKIGTGVNSPLHF. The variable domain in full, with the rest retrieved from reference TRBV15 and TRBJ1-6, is DAMVIQNPRYQVTQFGKPVTLSCSQTLNHNVMYWYQQKSSQAPKLLFHYYDKDFNNEADTPDNFQSRRPNTSFCFLDIRSPGLGDTAMYLCATSRKIGTGVNSPLHFGNGTRLTVT.

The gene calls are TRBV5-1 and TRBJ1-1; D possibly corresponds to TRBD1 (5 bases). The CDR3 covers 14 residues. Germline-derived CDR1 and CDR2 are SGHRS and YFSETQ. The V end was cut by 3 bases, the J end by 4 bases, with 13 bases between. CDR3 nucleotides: TGCGCCAGCAGCTCGTCTGGGGGTTTCACTGAAGCTTTCTTT. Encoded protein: CASSSSGGFTEAFF.

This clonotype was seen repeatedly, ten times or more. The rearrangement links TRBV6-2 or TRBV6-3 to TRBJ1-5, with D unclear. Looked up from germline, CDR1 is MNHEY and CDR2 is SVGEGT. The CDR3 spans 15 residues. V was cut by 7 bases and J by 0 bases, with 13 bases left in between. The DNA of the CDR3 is TGTGCCAGCACCTACAACAGCGATAGCAATCAGCCCCAGCATTTT. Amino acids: CASTYNSDSNQPQHF.

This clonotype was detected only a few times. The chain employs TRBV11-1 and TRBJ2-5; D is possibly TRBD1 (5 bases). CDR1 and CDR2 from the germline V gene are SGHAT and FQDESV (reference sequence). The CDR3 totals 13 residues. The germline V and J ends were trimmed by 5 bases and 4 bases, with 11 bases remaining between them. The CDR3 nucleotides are TGTGCCAGCAGCGCAGGGTTCGCAGAGACCCAGTACTTC. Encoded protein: CASSAGFAETQYF. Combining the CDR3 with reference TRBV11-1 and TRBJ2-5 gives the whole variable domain EAEVAQSPRYKITEKSQAVAFWCDPISGHATLYWYRQILGQGPELLVQFQDESVVDDSQLPKDRFSAERLKGVDSTLKIQPAELGDSAMYLCASSAGFAETQYFGPGTRLLVL.

This CDR3 reads CSVRGQGNTIYF. The CDR3 nucleotides read TGCAGCGTCCGTGGTCAGGGGAACACCATATATTTT. The rearrangement joins TRBV29-1 to TRBJ1-3; tentative D call: TRBD1 (6 bases). With 6 bases removed from V and 7 bases from J, the gap between germline ends came to 13 bases. The CDR3 is 12 amino acids. The germline gives CDR1 SQVTM, CDR2 ANQGSEA.